This T cell receptor beta chain was retrieved from a study of PD-L1 blockade in urothelial cancer. Study at large: Analyses used blood from 3 weeks (second dose) and 6 weeks after treatment start.

V was trimmed by 6 bases and J by 4 bases, leaving 18 bases between them. This CDR3 is built from 15 residues. Germline V gives CDR1 MNHNS, CDR2 SASEGT. Assay: immunoSEQ multiplex PCR; the TCRdb copy retains only in-frame clones and omits some. The sample has under 85,000 clones, around 90% seen once. As for time point: peripheral blood 6 weeks after treatment start. The receptor comes from a woman older than 75 with urothelial cancer. The starting material was PBMCs, obtained around atezolizumab (anti-PD-L1) treatment. This chain connects TRBV6-1 to TRBJ1-2; D is possibly TRBD1 (5 bases). The DNA for the CDR3 is TGTGCCAGCAGCCCCAGTGGGGGGGAGGCCTATGGCTACACCTTC. Translating it yields CASSPSGGEAYGYTF.